The rows below give T cell receptor beta chains drawn from one sample of a study of beta chain features in type 1 diabetes. Clones were sequenced by immunoSEQ multiplex PCR, and TCRdb holds only the in-frame ones, with some missing. The sample has roughly 450,000 clones; approximately 15% are singletons. The sequencing sample was made of naive CD4+ T cells from blood. The source is a man aged 25 to 40 in good health. Each CDR3 is given with its conserved first and last residue. A D gene is named only where the DNA matches it firmly. Clone size is stated in some rows and not others, as once, few, many or a class when expanded.

TRBV10-3	few	TRBD2	TRBJ2-1	CAIRLAGDNEQFF	TGTGCCATCAGACTAGCGGGGGACAATGAGCAGTTCTTC
TRBV12-5	-	-	TRBJ2-4	CASGLVLPQGPNPKNIQYF	TGTGCTAGTGGTTTGGTACTACCCCAGGGCCCAAATCCCAAAAACATTCAGTACTTC
TRBV7-2	-	TRBD2	TRBJ2-7	CASSLISGTSGVYEQYF	TGTGCCAGCAGCTTAATTTCTGGGACTAGCGGGGTCTACGAGCAGTACTTC
TRBV7-9	-	-	TRBJ1-2	CASSLVPMGHYGYTF	TGTGCCAGCAGCTTAGTGCCTATGGGGCACTATGGCTACACCTTC
TRBV10-3	few	-	TRBJ2-1	CAISVTGWKYHSYNEQFF	TGTGCCATCAGTGTCACAGGGTGGAAGTATCACTCCTACAATGAGCAGTTCTTC
TRBV5-6	-	-	TRBJ2-7	CASSLSAAGPYEQYF	TGTGCCAGCAGCTTGTCTGCGGCAGGGCCCTACGAGCAGTACTTC
TRBV7-9	few	TRBD1	TRBJ2-7	CASGTGVGNYEQYF	TGTGCCAGCGGGACAGGGGTGGGGAACTACGAGCAGTACTTC
TRBV2	-	-	TRBJ2-3	CASCRDSSTDTQYF	TGTGCCAGCTGTCGGGACTCGAGCACAGATACGCAGTATTTT
TRBV2	-	-	TRBJ2-6	CASSERTGANVLTF	TGTGCCAGCAGTGAAAGGACTGGGGCCAACGTCCTGACTTTC
TRBV5-6	-	-	TRBJ1-2	CASSPGGTGYTF	TGTGCCAGCAGCCCGGGAGGGACGGGCTACACCTTC
TRBV25-1	-	TRBD1	TRBJ2-1	CASSAPVGQGRDNEQFF	TGTGCCAGCAGTGCTCCGGTTGGACAGGGAAGAGACAATGAGCAGTTCTTC
TRBV19	few	-	TRBJ2-1	CASRVRAVSSYNEQFF	TGTGCCAGTAGGGTCCGGGCCGTGAGCTCCTACAATGAGCAGTTCTTC
TRBV27	-	-	TRBJ1-1	CASSLGRHMNTEAFF	TGTGCCAGCAGTTTAGGTAGGCACATGAACACTGAAGCTTTCTTT
TRBV2	few	-	TRBJ2-2	CASMTGWSNTGELFF	TGTGCCAGCATGACAGGATGGTCGAACACCGGGGAGCTGTTTTTT
TRBV14	few	-	TRBJ1-1	CASSPRGTMEAFF	TGTGCCAGCAGCCCGAGGGGGACGATGGAAGCTTTCTTT
TRBV29-1	-	-	TRBJ1-1	CSVVGRYVRAFF	TGCAGCGTTGTAGGGAGATACGTTCGAGCTTTCTTT
TRBV6-6	-	-	TRBJ1-1	CASSSAGEAFF	TGTGCCAGCAGTTCCGCTGGAGAAGCTTTCTTT
TRBV14	once	TRBD1	TRBJ1-2	CASSLGTGNYGYTF	TGTGCCAGCAGCCTGGGGACAGGGAACTATGGCTACACCTTC
TRBV7-8	few	-	TRBJ2-3	CASSFGSTPDTQYF	TGTGCCAGCAGCTTCGGGAGTACCCCAGATACGCAGTATTTT
TRBV7-9	few	TRBD1	TRBJ1-1	CASSPGQGAGAFF	TGTGCCAGCAGCCCTGGACAGGGGGCGGGAGCTTTCTTT
TRBV15	few	-	TRBJ1-1	CATSRGRVMNTEAFF	TGTGCCACCAGCAGAGGCAGGGTCATGAACACTGAAGCTTTCTTT
TRBV7-2	-	-	TRBJ1-5	CASSPTSVRGQQPQHF	TGTGCCAGCAGCCCAACTTCAGTCCGGGGGCAACAGCCCCAGCATTTT
TRBV9	-	-	TRBJ2-1	CASSPGVAKDNEQFF	TGTGCCAGCAGCCCCGGGGTAGCGAAGGACAATGAGCAGTTCTTC
TRBV6-6	-	-	TRBJ1-3	CASSPEQKLSGNTIYF	TGTGCCAGCAGCCCCGAGCAGAAGCTCTCTGGAAACACCATATATTTT
TRBV14	few	-	TRBJ1-2	CASSPQGPPNYGYTF	TGTGCCAGCAGCCCGCAGGGTCCACCCAACTATGGCTACACCTTC
TRBV7-8	few	TRBD2	TRBJ2-3	CASSVVRGGANTQYF	TGTGCCAGCAGCGTCGTTCGCGGGGGAGCGAATACGCAGTATTTT
TRBV4-3	-	-	TRBJ1-1	CASSLEGLNTEAFF	TGCGCCAGCAGCCTAGAGGGATTGAACACTGAAGCTTTCTTT
TRBV12-5	few	TRBD2	TRBJ2-4	CASGLPPSGGGHKNIQYF	TGTGCTAGTGGTTTGCCCCCCTCGGGAGGGGGGCACAAAAACATTCAGTACTTC
TRBV10-3	few	-	TRBJ1-1	CAISEDRLGAEAFF	TGTGCCATCAGTGAGGACAGATTGGGGGCTGAAGCTTTCTTT
TRBV19	-	TRBD1	TRBJ1-5	CASSRLQGHQPQHF	TGTGCCAGTAGTCGACTACAGGGGCACCAGCCCCAGCATTTT
TRBV7-2	-	-	TRBJ1-3	CASSSPGRVGNTIYF	TGTGCCAGCAGCTCTCCGGGCAGGGTTGGAAACACCATATATTTT
TRBV7-9	few	-	TRBJ1-2	CASSQSLVDYGYTF	TGTGCCAGCAGCCAATCTCTGGTCGACTATGGCTACACCTTC
TRBV5-1	-	-	TRBJ1-2	CASSLEGNYGYTF	TGCGCCAGCAGCTTGGAGGGGAACTATGGCTACACCTTC
TRBV7-2	-	TRBD1	TRBJ1-1	CASSLLQGAGTEAFF	TGTGCCAGCAGCTTACTACAGGGGGCTGGGACTGAAGCTTTCTTT
TRBV7-8	-	TRBD2	TRBJ2-5	CASSIKSGGTQYF	TGTGCCAGCAGCATAAAAAGCGGGGGGACCCAGTACTTC
TRBV30	-	-	TRBJ2-5	CALSVLLAALQETQYF	TGTGCCTTGAGTGTACTCCTTGCGGCGCTCCAAGAGACCCAGTACTTC
TRBV7-2	few	-	TRBJ2-1	CASSFLGGHYNEQFF	TGTGCCAGCAGCTTTCTGGGGGGGCACTACAATGAGCAGTTCTTC
TRBV30	few	-	TRBJ1-2	CAWSVWEAGYTF	TGTGCCTGGAGTGTGTGGGAGGCCGGCTACACCTTC
TRBV7-9	few	-	TRBJ2-1	CASSLVVDSYNEQFF	TGTGCCAGCAGCTTAGTTGTGGACAGCTACAATGAGCAGTTCTTC